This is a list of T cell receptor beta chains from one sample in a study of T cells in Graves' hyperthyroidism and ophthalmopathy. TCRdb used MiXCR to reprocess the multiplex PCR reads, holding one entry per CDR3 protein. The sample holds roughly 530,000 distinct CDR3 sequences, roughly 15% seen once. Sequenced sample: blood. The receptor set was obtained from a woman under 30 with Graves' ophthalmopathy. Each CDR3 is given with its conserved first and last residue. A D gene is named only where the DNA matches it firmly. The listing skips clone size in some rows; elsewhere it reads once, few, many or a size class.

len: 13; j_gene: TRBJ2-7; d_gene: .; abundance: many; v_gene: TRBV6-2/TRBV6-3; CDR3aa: CASSLSGDYEQYF; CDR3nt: TGTGCCAGCAGCCTGTCGGGGGACTACGAGCAGTACTTC
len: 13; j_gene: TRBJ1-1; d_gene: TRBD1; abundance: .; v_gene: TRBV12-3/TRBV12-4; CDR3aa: CASNFDRVTEAFF; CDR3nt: TGTGCCAGCAATTTCGACAGGGTAACTGAAGCTTTCTTT
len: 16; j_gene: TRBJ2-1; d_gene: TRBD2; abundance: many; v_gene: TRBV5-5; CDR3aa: CASSPTSGGQYNEQFF; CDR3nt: TGTGCCAGCAGCCCGACTAGCGGGGGGCAGTACAATGAGCAGTTCTTC
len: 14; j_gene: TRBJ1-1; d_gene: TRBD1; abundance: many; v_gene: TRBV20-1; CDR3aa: CSARAFTGATEAFF; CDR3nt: TGCAGTGCTAGAGCTTTCACAGGGGCCACTGAAGCTTTCTTT
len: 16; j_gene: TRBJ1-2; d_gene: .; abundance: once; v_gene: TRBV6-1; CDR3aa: CASSAEGGTKNYGYTF; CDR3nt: TGTGCCAGCAGTGCAGAGGGGGGGACAAAAAACTATGGCTACACCTTC
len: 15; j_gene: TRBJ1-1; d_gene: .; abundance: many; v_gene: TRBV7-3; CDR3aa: CASSLLRQPNTEAFF; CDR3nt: TGTGCCAGCAGCTTATTGCGACAGCCGAACACTGAAGCTTTCTTT
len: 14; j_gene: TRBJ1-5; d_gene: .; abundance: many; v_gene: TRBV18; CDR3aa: CASSPRQDNQPQHF; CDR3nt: TGTGCCAGCTCACCGAGACAGGACAATCAGCCCCAGCATTTT
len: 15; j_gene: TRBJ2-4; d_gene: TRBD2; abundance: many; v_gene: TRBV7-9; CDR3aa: CASSAAGGAKNIQYF; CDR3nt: TGTGCCAGCAGCGCAGCGGGGGGTGCCAAAAACATTCAGTACTTC
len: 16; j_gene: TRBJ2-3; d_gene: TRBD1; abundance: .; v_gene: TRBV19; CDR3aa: CASSAPGTDSTDTQYF; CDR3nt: TGTGCCAGTAGTGCCCCTGGGACAGACAGCACAGATACGCAGTATTTT
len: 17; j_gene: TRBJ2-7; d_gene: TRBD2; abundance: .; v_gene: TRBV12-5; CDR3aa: CASGPTPGGAVTYEQYF; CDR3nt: TGTGCTAGTGGTCCCACTCCGGGGGGGGCCGTAACCTACGAGCAGTACTTC
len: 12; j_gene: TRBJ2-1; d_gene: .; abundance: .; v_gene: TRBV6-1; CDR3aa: CASSDGLNEQFF; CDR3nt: TGTGCCAGCAGTGACGGTCTTAATGAGCAGTTCTTC
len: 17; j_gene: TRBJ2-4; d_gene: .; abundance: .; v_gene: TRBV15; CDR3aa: CATSRVQRVVSKNIQYF; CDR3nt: TGTGCCACCAGCAGAGTTCAGAGGGTCGTATCCAAAAACATTCAGTACTTC
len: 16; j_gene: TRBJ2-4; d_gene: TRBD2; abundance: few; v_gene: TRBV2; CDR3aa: CASSGSGGRTKNIQYF; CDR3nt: TGTGCCAGCAGTGGTAGCGGGGGGCGGACCAAAAACATTCAGTACTTC
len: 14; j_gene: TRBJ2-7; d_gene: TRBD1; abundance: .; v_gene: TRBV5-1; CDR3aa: CASSWTGDGYEQYF; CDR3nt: TGCGCCAGCAGCTGGACAGGGGACGGCTACGAGCAGTACTTC
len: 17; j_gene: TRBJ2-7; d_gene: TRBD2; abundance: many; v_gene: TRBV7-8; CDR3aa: CASSPSHGGRESYEQYF; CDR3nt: TGTGCCAGCAGCCCGAGTCACGGCGGGAGGGAATCCTACGAGCAGTACTTC
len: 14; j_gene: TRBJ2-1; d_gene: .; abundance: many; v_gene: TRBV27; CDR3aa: CASSLSLGYNEQFF; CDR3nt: TGTGCCAGCAGTTTAAGTTTAGGGTACAATGAGCAGTTCTTC
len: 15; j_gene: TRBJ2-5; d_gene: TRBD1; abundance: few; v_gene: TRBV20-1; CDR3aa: CSALTRDRGPETQYF; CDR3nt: TGCAGTGCTTTAACCCGGGACAGGGGCCCCGAGACCCAGTACTTC
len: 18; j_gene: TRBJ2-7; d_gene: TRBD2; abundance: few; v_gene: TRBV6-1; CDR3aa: CASSRGGLAGSLSYEQYF; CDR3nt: TGTGCCAGCTCCCGGGGGGGACTAGCGGGATCTCTCTCCTACGAGCAGTACTTC
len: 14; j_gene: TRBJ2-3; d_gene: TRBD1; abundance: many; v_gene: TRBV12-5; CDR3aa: CASGSDRSTDTQYF; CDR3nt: TGTGCTAGTGGCTCGGACAGGAGCACAGATACGCAGTATTTT
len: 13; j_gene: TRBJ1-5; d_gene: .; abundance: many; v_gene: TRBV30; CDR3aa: CAWSVGGNQPQHF; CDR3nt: TGTGCCTGGAGTGTCGGGGGAAATCAGCCCCAGCATTTT
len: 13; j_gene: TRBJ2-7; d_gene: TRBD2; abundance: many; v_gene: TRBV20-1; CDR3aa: CSAKRESSYEQYF; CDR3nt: TGCAGTGCCAAGCGGGAGAGCTCCTACGAGCAGTACTTC
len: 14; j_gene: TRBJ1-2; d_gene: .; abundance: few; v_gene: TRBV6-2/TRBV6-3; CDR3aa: CASSYLGRTYGYTF; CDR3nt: TGTGCCAGCAGTTACTTGGGACGGACGTATGGCTACACCTTC
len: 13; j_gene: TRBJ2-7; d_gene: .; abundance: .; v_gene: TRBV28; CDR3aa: CASAGRSNYEQHF; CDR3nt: TGTGCCAGTGCAGGACGGTCAAACTACGAGCAGCACTTC